A single sample gave rise to the 16 T cell receptor beta chains below, sequenced in a study of beta chain features in type 1 diabetes. Sequencing targeted expressed TCRB transcripts, as all isolated RNA had been reverse transcribed. The protocol was immunoSEQ multiplex PCR, while the TCRdb copy is restricted to in-frame clones and leaves out a portion. This sample has about 99,000 clones, with approximately 30% found just once. Points from the study as a whole: For Type 1 diabetes patients, all four CD4+ subsets carried TCRB CDR3s that were moderately but significantly shorter.

No antigen is known for these receptors. Sequenced: central memory CD4+ T cells from blood. Every receptor here comes from a woman aged 18-30 years with type 1 diabetes.

This clone was counted only a few times. The chain carries TRBV2 and TRBJ2-1; 8 bases fit TRBD1. From germline, CDR1 is SNHLY and CDR2 FYNNEI. The junction had 5 bases not matched to a gene; V was cut back by 6 bases and J by 7 bases. This CDR3 is 13 amino acids long. The CDR3 DNA is TGTGCCAGCAGGCAGGGGGCACGGAATGAGCAGTTCTTC. Translating gives CASRQGARNEQFF.

In this sample, this clone turned up a few times. The chain combines TRBV4-3 with TRBJ2-5; maybe TRBD2 (5 bases). The J call may be faulty, since TRBJ2-7 better matches the DNA end. Germline V gene data show CDR1 as LGHNA and CDR2 as YSLEER. This CDR3 is built from 19 residues. CDR3 nucleotide sequence: TGCGCCAGCAGCCAAGTCCCCAACCTTGGCAGGAGGAGCTCCTACGAGCAGTACTTC. Its protein product is CASSQVPNLGRRSSYEQYF.

This chain links TRBV6-6 with TRBJ2-1; 9 nucleotides match TRBD2. Trimming cost V 5 bases and J 2 bases; bases outside gene matches: 7. The CDR3 consists of 16 residues. Germline-derived CDR1 and CDR2 are MNHNY and SVGAGI (reference sequence). The CDR3: CASSNLGGGAYNEQFF. The CDR3 coding sequence is TGTGCCAGCAGTAACCTTGGCGGGGGGGCCTACAATGAGCAGTTCTTC.

The rearrangement links TRBV4-3 to TRBJ1-1; D is ambiguous. V was shortened by 0 bases and J by 4 bases, with 6 bases between the two germline ends. Germline assignment: CDR1 LGHNA and CDR2 YSLEER. CDR3 size: 13 residues. CDR3 amino acids: CASSQDGGTEAFF. CDR3 DNA: TGCGCCAGCAGCCAAGACGGCGGCACTGAAGCTTTCTTT.

The chain recombines TRBV10-3 with TRBJ2-1, with unresolved D. V dropped 8 bases and J dropped 1 base, with 9 bases sitting between them. Germline CDR1 is ENHRY and CDR2 is SYGVKD. CDR3 length: 13 residues. The CDR3 nucleotides read TGTGCCATCCGAGGCGGTTCCTACAATGAGCAGTTCTTC. Its translation: CAIRGGSYNEQFF.

The sample holds a few counts of this clone. The chain carries TRBV7-2 and TRBJ1-2, with D hard to call. CDR3 length: 13 residues. Germline V gene data show CDR1 as SGHTA and CDR2 as FQGNSA. Trimming left V 5 bases short and J 8 bases short, with 15 bases between. CDR3 region: CASSPLWVEGYTF. The CDR3 DNA reads TGTGCCAGCAGCCCCCTATGGGTGGAGGGCTACACCTTC. Full variable domain (rest looked up from reference TRBV7-2 and TRBJ1-2): GAGVSQSPSNKVTEKGKDVELRCDPISGHTALYWYRQSLGQGLEFLIYFQGNSAPDKSGLPSDRFSAERTGGSVSTLTIQRTQQEDSAVYLCASSPLWVEGYTFGSGTRLTVV.

In its sample, this clone was seen a few times. V gene TRBV7-8 combines with J gene TRBJ2-7; 8 bases fit TRBD2. CDR1 and CDR2 from the germline V gene are SGHVS and FQNEAQ. The CDR3 consists of 15 residues. V gave up 6 bases and J gave up 0 bases; unmatched junction bases: 7. CDR3: CASRKTSATSYEQYF. CDR3 in DNA: TGTGCCAGCAGGAAGACTAGCGCGACCTCCTACGAGCAGTACTTC.

The chain recombines TRBV9 with TRBJ2-7; 8 positions match TRBD2. CDR1 SGDLS and CDR2 YYNGEE come from the germline V gene. The CDR3 loop spans 16 amino acids. After removal of 3 bases from V and 0 bases from J, the junction contained 8 bases not matched to a gene. CDR3 region: CASSGGTSGGSYEQYF. The CDR3 DNA sequence: TGTGCCAGCAGCGGAGGAACTAGCGGAGGCTCCTACGAGCAGTACTTC.

This clone came up many times. This sequence joins TRBV2 and TRBJ2-7, with D perhaps matching TRBD1 (5 bases). Germline CDR1 reads SNHLY; CDR2 reads FYNNEI. V lost 8 bases and J 5 bases, leaving 10 bases between the germline ends. The CDR3 totals 11 residues. This CDR3 is CASEQAHEQYV. CDR3 DNA: TGTGCCAGCGAACAGGCCCACGAGCAGTACGTC.

This clone has a handful of counts. The chain employs TRBV11-3 and TRBJ2-5, with a tentative D call TRBD2 (5 bases). V lost 1 base and J 0 bases, leaving 18 bases between the germline ends. The CDR3 length is 18 residues. The germline V gene encodes CDR1 SGHNT and CDR2 YENEEA. The CDR3 nucleotides are TGTGCCAGCAGCTTAGTTCATGGTGGGGAGATTCACCAAGAGACCCAGTACTTC. Translated, it gives CASSLVHGGEIHQETQYF.

This clone came up a few times. This chain connects TRBV28 to TRBJ2-7, with 10 positions matching TRBD2. Germline values: CDR1 MDHEN, CDR2 SYDVKM. Trimming cost V 4 bases and J 0 bases; bases outside gene matches: 6. The CDR3 runs to 16 residues. The CDR3 DNA sequence: TGTGCCAGCAGTTCCCTACTAGCGGGAAGCTCCTACGAGCAGTACTTC. Its translation is CASSSLLAGSSYEQYF.

This clone was seen more than once but under ten times. In DNA form, the CDR3 reads TGCGCCAGCAGTCCACAACGGAACACTGAAGCTTTCTTT. This encodes CASSPQRNTEAFF. This sequence joins TRBV10-1 and TRBJ1-1, with no clear D. V dropped 5 bases and J dropped 1 base, with 8 bases sitting between them. Germline CDR1 and CDR2: WNHNN and SYGVQD (reference sequence). CDR3 size: 13 residues.

There are a few counts of this clone. The CDR3: CASSAPEALQFRSTDTQYF. The CDR3 DNA is TGTGCCAGCAGCGCCCCTGAGGCGCTCCAGTTCCGTAGCACAGATACGCAGTATTTT. The chain recombines TRBV7-9 with TRBJ2-3, with D unclear. Germline lookup yields CDR1 SEHNR and CDR2 FQNEAQ (reference sequence). Trimming left V 5 bases short and J 0 bases short, with 24 bases between. The CDR3 extends over 19 amino acids.

The chain joins TRBV19 to TRBJ2-5, with TRBD1 matching over 8 bases. The V segment lost 6 bases and the J segment 2 bases; nucleotides outside the gene matches: 5. Germline CDR1 is LNHDA and CDR2 is SQIVND (reference sequence). The CDR3 sequence is 14 residues long. The CDR3 DNA reads TGTGCCAGTAGGCCAACAGGGGGTCAAGAGACCCAGTACTTC. Translation: CASRPTGGQETQYF.

This clone was seen more than once but under ten times. One end of the junction varies from germline; a read error may be responsible. The chain recombines TRBV18 with TRBJ2-1, with 8 bases that match TRBD2. The germline V gene encodes CDR1 KGHSH and CDR2 LQKENI. The length of the CDR3 is 13 residues. CDR3 amino acids: CASSPRGGAEQFF. The CDR3 nucleotides read TGTGCCAGCTCCCCACGGGGGGGGGCTGAGCAGTTCTTC.

This clone came up a few times. CDR3: CASSESGAIQETQYF. The DNA for the CDR3 is TGTGCCAGCAGTGAAAGTGGAGCTATTCAAGAGACCCAGTACTTC. The chain couples TRBV25-1 to TRBJ2-5; D remains ambiguous. Between the trimmed V and J ends, which lost 2 bases and 2 bases, there was a span of 12 bases. Germline V lookup: CDR1 MGHDK, CDR2 SYGVNS. The CDR3 has 15 residues. The complete variable domain, with remaining parts taken from reference TRBV25-1 and TRBJ2-5, reads EADIYQTPRYLVIGTGKKITLECSQTMGHDKMYWYQQDPGMELHLIHYSYGVNSTEKGDLSSESTVSRIRTEHFPLTLESARPSHTSQYLCASSESGAIQETQYFGPGTRLLVL.